This passage covers 12 T cell receptor beta chains from one sample sequenced in a study of OX40 agonist ivuxolimab in advanced cancers. Libraries were prepared by immunoSEQ multiplex PCR; TCRdb keeps only in-frame clonotypes and omits some of them. In the table there are more than 100,000 clones, 90% of which are singletons. The material was CD4+ or CD8+ T cells sorted from blood, obtained in a trial of the OX40 agonist ivuxolimab. Receptor source: an adult with an advanced solid tumor such as melanoma, head and neck, liver or kidney cancer.

This chain joins TRBV5-1 and TRBJ2-5; 13 nucleotides match TRBD2. V trimming: 2 bases; J trimming: 5 bases; junction bases outside the gene matches: 6. CDR1 and CDR2 (germline): SGHRS, YFSETQ. The CDR3 loop spans 16 amino acids. The CDR3 nucleotides are TGCGCCAGCAGCTTCCCACTAGCGGGAGGGACGGAGACCCAGTACTTC. Protein sequence: CASSFPLAGGTETQYF.

The gene calls are TRBV6-5 and TRBJ1-2, with 8 bases identical to TRBD1. The V and J ends lost 4 bases and 7 bases, in that order; junction bases with no gene match: 11. The CDR3 is 15 amino acids. Germline loops: CDR1 MNHEY, CDR2 SVGAGI. The CDR3 here is CASSSNRGDLSGYTF. In DNA form, the CDR3 reads TGTGCCAGCAGTTCGAACAGGGGGGACCTGTCTGGCTACACCTTC.

Written as DNA, the CDR3 is TGTGCCAGCTCACCACGACAGGAGGTCACTGAAGCTTTCTTT. This gives the protein CASSPRQEVTEAFF. The V call is TRBV18, the J call TRBJ1-1; tentative D call: TRBD1 (6 bases). V was clipped by 1 base and J by 4 bases, with 10 bases between them. This CDR3 contains 14 residues. Germline CDR1 reads KGHSH; CDR2 reads LQKENI.

The chain carries TRBV5-1 and TRBJ1-2; 7 bases agree with TRBD1. V trimming: 2 bases; J trimming: 2 bases; junction bases outside the gene matches: 3. This CDR3 contains 14 residues. CDR1 is SGHRS and CDR2 is YFSETQ in the germline V gene. CDR3 in amino acids: CASSLDRVNYGYTF. The CDR3 nucleotides read TGCGCCAGCAGCTTAGACAGGGTGAACTATGGCTACACCTTC.

The chain recombines TRBV12-5 with TRBJ2-3; D unresolved. V lost 1 base, J lost 2 bases, and 4 bases lay in between. The germline V gene encodes CDR1 LGHNT and CDR2 FRNRAP. This CDR3 spans 13 amino acids. In DNA form, the CDR3 reads TGTGCTAGTGGTTTGGGCAACACAGATACGCAGTATTTT. Translated, it gives CASGLGNTDTQYF.

CDR3 sequence (DNA): TGTGCCAGCAGGGACAGGGCTGCGTCCTCCTACGAGCAGTACTTC. Its translation is CASRDRAASSYEQYF. The gene calls are TRBV28 and TRBJ2-7, with 8 positions matching TRBD1. In germline, CDR1 is MDHEN, CDR2 SYDVKM. V gave up 6 bases and J gave up 0 bases; unmatched junction bases: 7. There are 15 residues in the CDR3.

The gene calls are TRBV4-2 and TRBJ2-7, with TRBD2 matching over 9 bases. The V gene end was trimmed by 0 bases and the J gene end by 4 bases; junction bases not matched to a gene: 7. Germline CDR1 is LGHNA and CDR2 is YNFKEQ. The CDR3 totals 16 residues. CDR3 in amino acids: CASSQDETSGSYEQYF. The DNA for the CDR3 is TGTGCCAGCAGCCAAGATGAGACTAGCGGAAGTTACGAGCAGTACTTC.

The chain couples TRBV18 to TRBJ2-6; a possible D gene is TRBD2 (5 bases). This CDR3 is 18 amino acids long. V dropped 6 bases and J dropped 0 bases, with 18 bases sitting between them. CDR1 is KGHSH and CDR2 is LQKENI in the germline V gene. The CDR3 protein is CASSPVADGLSGANVLTF. CDR3 DNA sequence: TGTGCCAGCTCCCCGGTGGCAGACGGACTCTCTGGGGCCAACGTCCTGACTTTC.

The CDR3 loop is CASSLGGGTGSIQYF. The CDR3 DNA sequence: TGTGCCAGCAGCCTAGGGGGCGGGACAGGGAGCATTCAGTACTTC. This chain uses TRBV5-6 with TRBJ2-4; 9 bases match TRBD1. This CDR3 has 15 residues. Germline V gives CDR1 SGHDT, CDR2 YYEEEE. V dropped 4 bases and J dropped 9; count of bases not matched to a gene: 11.

The chain couples TRBV5-6 to TRBJ2-1; 8 bases match TRBD2. This CDR3 region has 19 residues. V lost 7 bases, J lost 10 bases, and 28 bases stayed unmatched. CDR1 is SGHDT, CDR2 YYEEEE, per germline. The DNA of the CDR3 is TGTGCCAGCTTAAGCCTTCGGGACACATTAGCGGGACCGCGCGGGGAGCAGTTCTTC. Translation: CASLSLRDTLAGPRGEQFF.

The chain is built from TRBV5-1 and TRBJ2-1, with D perhaps matching TRBD2 (6 bases). The germline V gene has CDR1 SGHRS and CDR2 YFSETQ. V dropped 2 bases and J dropped 8 bases, with 17 bases sitting between them. This CDR3 region has 15 residues. The CDR3 DNA is TGCGCCAGCAGCTTCGGACGGGAGACATTGGATGAGCAGTTCTTC. It is translated as CASSFGRETLDEQFF.

As to this clone: The same CDR3 can be traced to other DNA sequences in this sample. This sequence joins TRBV6-6 and TRBJ1-5; no clear D gene. The V and J ends lost 2 bases and 4 bases respectively, with 9 bases between them. Per germline, CDR1 MNHNY and CDR2 SVGAGI (reference sequence). This CDR3 comprises 14 residues. CDR3 sequence: CASSYNGRNQPQHF. For the CDR3, the DNA is TGTGCCAGCAGTTACAACGGACGGAATCAGCCCCAGCATTTT.